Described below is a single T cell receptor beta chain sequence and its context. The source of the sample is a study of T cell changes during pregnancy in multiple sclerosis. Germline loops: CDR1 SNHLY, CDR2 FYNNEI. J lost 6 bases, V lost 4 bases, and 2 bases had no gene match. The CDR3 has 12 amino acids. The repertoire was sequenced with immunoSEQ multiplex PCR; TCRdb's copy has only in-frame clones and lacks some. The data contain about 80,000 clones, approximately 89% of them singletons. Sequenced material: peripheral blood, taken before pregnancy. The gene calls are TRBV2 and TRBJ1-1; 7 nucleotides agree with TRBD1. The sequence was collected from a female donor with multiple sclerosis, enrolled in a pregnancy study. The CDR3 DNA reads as TGTGCCAGCAGTGGGGACAGATCTGAAGCTTTCTTT. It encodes CASSGDRSEAFF.